The present T cell receptor beta chain was sequenced within a study of blood T cell repertoires in COVID-19 (dated by TCRdb to between 2020 and 2021). With regard to the full study: Samples covering the acute and convalescent phases of COVID-19 were provided by collaborators in the United States, Italy and Spain. The material from the prospective study consisted of cDNA or gDNA derived from T cells, B-cell-depleted T cells, or PBMCs. The dataset comprised deeply sampled blood TCRbeta repertoires from subjects exposed to, actively infected with, or recovered from COVID-19. The repertoires were made available in a free public database intended to serve as a resource for research on the immune response to SARS-CoV-2. The samples were drawn from two sources: the first 160 participants of the ongoing ImmuneRACE study, and 950 to 1,500 subjects contributed by 6 global collaborators. A de-identified subject ID, COVID-19 status, age in years and sex were almost always included in the sample metadata. Where HLA class I and class II types were available, the types were taken from metadata supplied by the sample provider, not from assay-based typing.

The CDR3 runs 18 residues from the cysteine to the phenylalanine. The retained sequence is limited to the CDR3, 54 bases, with the frame set at the first base. CDR1 is given as SGHDN and CDR2 as FVKESK, both from the germline V gene. V ends up 3 bases short and J 1 base short, with an unmatched junction base count of 14. The study at large found these results: How much clinical and demographic metadata was included differed by source and by participant, and the metadata was provided uncurated.

Turning to this clone: Its binding antigen is unknown. There are no base qualities to consult, and no much larger clone falls within one base.

Collaborating institutions collected whole blood in K2EDTA tubes following their own protocols. For TCRbeta analysis, collaborator samples were shipped as frozen whole blood, as isolated PBMCs, or as DNA extracted from either sample type. The immunoSEQ Assay, a bias-controlled multiplex PCR, was used to amplify TCRbeta CDR3 regions from genomic DNA. Regarding the original processing steps: The number of nucleated cells in each sample was estimated from the amplification of reference gene primers within the assay. To quantify the absolute abundance of each unique TCRbeta CDR3 rearrangement, sequence reads were collapsed and filtered. For each sample, productive Simpson clonality was calculated by taking the square root of Simpson's diversity index across productive rearrangements. This is the immuneACCESS table as TCRdb keeps it, with only in-frame sequences that have V and J called. A part of the clones is gone; compared with another copy, unresolved V genes explain less than half, and the rest is unexplained. V and J calls and clone size follow that table, whereas D and trimming were derived from the DNA. The sample yields about 140,000 clones; 70% to 90% were counted once. The biggest ten clones account for about 8% of the sample.

The sequence joins TRBV14 to TRBJ1-1, and 7 bases in between align with TRBD1. This clonotype was sampled from a woman aged 55-70 years with acute or convalescent COVID-19. Sequencing used peripheral blood. At the DNA level, the sequence is TGTGCCAGCAGCCAGGGGGGCGGAGGGGGCAGGAGGAACACTGAAGCTTTCTTT. It translates as CASSQGGGGGRRNTEAFF.